This T cell receptor beta chain comes out of a study of cytomegalovirus exposure and HLA in healthy donors. Findings and caveats of the study: It was taken for granted in presence/absence analyses that sequencing depth across donors was roughly uniform.

Germline assignment: CDR1 ENHRY and CDR2 SYGVKD. V lost 2 bases and J 9 bases, leaving 13 bases between the germline ends. This CDR3 has 13 residues. Note on this clone: Its antigen is unknown.

The PCR employed 60 Vbeta primers together with 13 Jbeta primers. Libraries were prepared by immunoSEQ multiplex PCR; TCRdb keeps only in-frame clonotypes and omits some of them. The sample holds 150,000 or so clones; 81% are singletons and the top ten take 1.3%. The J gene is TRBJ1-2, the V gene TRBV10-3, with a tentative D call TRBD1 (6 bases). The sequenced material came from PBMCs. This sequence originates from a man in his fifties in good health and CMV-seropositive. The CDR3 coding sequence is TGTGCCATCAGTGAGATTGTGGACAGCCGCTACACCTTC. This encodes CAISEIVDSRYTF.